The 12 T cell receptor beta chains in this list originate from one sample, sequenced in a study of T cells expressing NK-cell markers (dated by TCRdb to about 2020). Library creation used 5' RACE. The run used an Illumina HiSeq 2000. TCRdb reprocessed the reads and lists each CDR3 protein sequence as a single entry, with no DNA. The sample's clone listing holds around 280,000 distinct CDR3 sequences. The leading ten clones occupy about 0.4% of the sample. Sequenced input: blood T cells: a sorted CD56 or NKG2C T cell subset, CD4+ or CD8+ T cells, or bulk PBMC T cells (not recorded which). The origin of the receptors is a man younger than 35 in good health. Donor details come from another sample of the same person, matched by shared clones.

The CDR3 sequence is CASSLVAGYQPQHF. The gene calls are TRBV5-5 and TRBJ1-5; TCRdb designates TRBD1, a call that cannot be tested without DNA. CDR1 is SGHKS, CDR2 YYEKEE, per germline (reference sequence). This CDR3 spans 14 amino acids.

This chain joins TRBV6-1 and TRBJ2-1; TCRdb outputs TRBD2, but without DNA this stays unchecked. Germline V gene sequence: CDR1 MNHNS, CDR2 SASEGT. The CDR3 covers 14 residues. CDR3 loop: CASSGLAVYNEQFF.

This sequence joins TRBV5-1 and TRBJ2-1; TCRdb designates TRBD1, a call that cannot be tested without DNA. This CDR3 region has 16 residues. Germline assignment: CDR1 SGHRS and CDR2 YFSETQ. Here the CDR3 reads CASSLRLSGGTNEQFF.

This rearrangement joins TRBV15 to TRBJ2-3. The CDR3 has 15 residues. Per germline, CDR1 LNHNV and CDR2 YYDKDF (reference sequence). The CDR3 protein is CATSRGRTATDTQYF.

The rearrangement uses TRBV5-1 and TRBJ1-2; TCRdb gives TRBD1 as the D gene, but with no DNA this cannot be confirmed. Germline CDR1 and CDR2: SGHRS and YFSETQ. The CDR3 has 14 amino acids. This chain's CDR3 is CASSLLGQQYGYTF. Full variable domain (remainder filled in from reference TRBV5-1 and TRBJ1-2): KAGVTQTPRYLIKTRGQQVTLSCSPISGHRSVSWYQQTPGQGLQFLFEYFSETQRNKGNFPGRFSGRQFSNSRSEMNVSTLELGDSALYLCASSLLGQQYGYTFGSGTRLTVV.

This sequence joins TRBV19 and TRBJ1-1; TCRdb proposes TRBD1, but this gene call is untestable without DNA. The CDR3 spans 15 residues. From germline, CDR1 is LNHDA and CDR2 SQIVND (reference sequence). This CDR3 reads CASIPLGPMNTEAFF.

This chain joins TRBV5-1 and TRBJ2-3. The CDR3 spans 13 residues. Germline V gene sequence: CDR1 SGHRS, CDR2 YFSETQ. This chain's CDR3 is CASSLEFRDTQYF. The whole variable domain, remainder taken from reference TRBV5-1 and TRBJ2-3, is KAGVTQTPRYLIKTRGQQVTLSCSPISGHRSVSWYQQTPGQGLQFLFEYFSETQRNKGNFPGRFSGRQFSNSRSEMNVSTLELGDSALYLCASSLEFRDTQYFGPGTRLTVL.

This CDR3 reads CASSKIEGARGTDTQYF. This chain links TRBV11-2 with TRBJ2-3; as DNA is missing, the TRBD1 call by TCRdb cannot be tested. Germline CDR1 and CDR2: SGHAT and FQNNGV. CDR3 length equals 17 residues.

This chain connects TRBV24-1 to TRBJ2-5; TCRdb's assignment of TRBD2 cannot be checked, as there is no DNA. This CDR3 is built from 18 residues. Per germline, CDR1 KGHDR and CDR2 SFDVKD. CDR3 loop: CATSRGSGRALDQETQYF.

The chain links TRBV12-3 or TRBV12-4 to TRBJ2-1; TCRdb gives TRBD1 as the D gene, but with no DNA this cannot be confirmed. The CDR3 contains 12 residues. The CDR3 region is CASSRGTNEQFF.

The V call is TRBV20-1, the J call TRBJ2-1; absent DNA, TCRdb's TRBD2 call cannot be checked. Germline values: CDR1 DFQATT, CDR2 SNEGSKA (reference sequence). This CDR3 comprises 15 residues. The CDR3 is CSAGHSGRIFNEQFF.

The chain has TRBV20-1 and TRBJ2-5; TCRdb outputs TRBD1, but without DNA this stays unchecked. In germline, CDR1 is DFQATT, CDR2 SNEGSKA (reference sequence). This CDR3 has 15 residues. CDR3 residues: CSAREYQGSQETQYF.